This TCR beta chain was identified in a study of blood T cell repertoires in COVID-19. Background on the study: COVID-19 samples, acute and convalescent, were from the United States, Italy and Spain. The analysed material was cDNA or gDNA that came from T cells, B-cell-depleted T cells, or PBMCs.

The length of the CDR3 is 13 residues. Losses at the gene ends were 8 bases for V and 6 bases for J; bases not matched to a gene: 8. The germline V gene has CDR1 LNHDA and CDR2 SQIVND (reference sequence). As handled by the study authors: How many nucleated cells were present was estimated from reference gene primer amplification. Clones were sequenced by immunoSEQ multiplex PCR, and TCRdb holds only the in-frame ones, with some missing. The V and J calls and clone size were taken over from that table, and D and trimming were inferred from the DNA. The table lists about 39,000 clones, 85% to 90% of them singletons.

Sample: peripheral blood. The clonotype was recovered from a man in his 60s with acute or convalescent COVID-19. The chain couples TRBV19 to TRBJ2-7; TRBD2 matches 9 bases. CDR3 DNA: TGTGCCAGTCGGCAGCGGGAGGTAGGCGAGCAGTACTTC. Amino acid sequence: CASRQREVGEQYF.